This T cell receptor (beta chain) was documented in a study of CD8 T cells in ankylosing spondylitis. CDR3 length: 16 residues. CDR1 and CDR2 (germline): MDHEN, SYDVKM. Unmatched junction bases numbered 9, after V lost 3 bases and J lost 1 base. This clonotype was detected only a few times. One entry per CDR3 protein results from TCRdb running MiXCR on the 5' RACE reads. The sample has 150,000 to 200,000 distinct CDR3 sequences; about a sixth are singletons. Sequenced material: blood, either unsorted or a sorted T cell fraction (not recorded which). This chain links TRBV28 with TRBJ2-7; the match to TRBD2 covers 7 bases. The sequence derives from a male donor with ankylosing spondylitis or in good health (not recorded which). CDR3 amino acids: CASSLSASGSSYEQYF. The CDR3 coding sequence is TGTGCCAGCAGTTTGTCGGCTAGCGGATCTTCCTACGAGCAGTACTTC.